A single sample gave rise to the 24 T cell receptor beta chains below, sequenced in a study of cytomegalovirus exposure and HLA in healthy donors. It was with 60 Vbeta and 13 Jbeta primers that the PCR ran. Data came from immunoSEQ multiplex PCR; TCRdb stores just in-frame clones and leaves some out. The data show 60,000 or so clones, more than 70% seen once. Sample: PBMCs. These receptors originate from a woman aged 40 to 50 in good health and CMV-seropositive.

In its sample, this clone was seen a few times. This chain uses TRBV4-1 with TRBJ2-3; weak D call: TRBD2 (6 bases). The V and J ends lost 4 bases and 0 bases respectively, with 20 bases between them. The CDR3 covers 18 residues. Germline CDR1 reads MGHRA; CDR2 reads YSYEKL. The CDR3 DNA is TGCGCCAGCAGCCGCCCTCCCGGGACTCGAGCTAGCACAGATACGCAGTATTTT. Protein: CASSRPPGTRASTDTQYF.

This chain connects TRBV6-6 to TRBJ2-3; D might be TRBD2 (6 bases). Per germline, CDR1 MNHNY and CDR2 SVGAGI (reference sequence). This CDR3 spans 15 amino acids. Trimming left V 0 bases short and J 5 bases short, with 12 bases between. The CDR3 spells CASSYSRGAVDTQYF. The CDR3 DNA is TGTGCCAGCAGTTACTCCCGCGGGGCGGTAGATACGCAGTATTTT.

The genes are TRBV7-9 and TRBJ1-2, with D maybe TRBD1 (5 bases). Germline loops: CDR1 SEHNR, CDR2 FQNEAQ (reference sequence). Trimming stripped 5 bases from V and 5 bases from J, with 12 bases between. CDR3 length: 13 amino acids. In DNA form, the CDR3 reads TGTGCCAGCAGCCCTCCTGGGGGGTATGGCTACACCTTC. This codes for CASSPPGGYGYTF.

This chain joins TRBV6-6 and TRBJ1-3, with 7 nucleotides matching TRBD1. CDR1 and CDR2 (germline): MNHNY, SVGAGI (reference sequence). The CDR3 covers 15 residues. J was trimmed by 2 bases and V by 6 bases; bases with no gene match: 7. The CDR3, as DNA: TGTGCCAGCAGCCGAACAGGGGAAGCTGGAAACACCATATATTTT. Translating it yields CASSRTGEAGNTIYF.

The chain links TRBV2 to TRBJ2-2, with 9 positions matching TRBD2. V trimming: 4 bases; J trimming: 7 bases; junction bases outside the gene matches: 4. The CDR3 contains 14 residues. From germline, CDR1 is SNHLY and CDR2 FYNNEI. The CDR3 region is CASSAQTSGGELFF. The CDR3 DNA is TGTGCCAGCAGTGCCCAGACTAGCGGCGGGGAGCTGTTTTTT.

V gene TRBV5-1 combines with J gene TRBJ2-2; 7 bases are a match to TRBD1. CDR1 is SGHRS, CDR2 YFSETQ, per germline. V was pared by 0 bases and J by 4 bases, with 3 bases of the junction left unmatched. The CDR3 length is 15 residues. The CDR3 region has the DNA TGCGCCAGCAGCTTGGAGACAGGGAGCACCGGGGAGCTGTTTTTT. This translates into CASSLETGSTGELFF.

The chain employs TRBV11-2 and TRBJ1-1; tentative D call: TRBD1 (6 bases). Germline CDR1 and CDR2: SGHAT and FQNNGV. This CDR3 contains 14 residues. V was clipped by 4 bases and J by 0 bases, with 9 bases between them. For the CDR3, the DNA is TGTGCCAGCAGCTCACAGGGCTTGAACACTGAAGCTTTCTTT. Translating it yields CASSSQGLNTEAFF.

The CDR3 nucleotides read TGTGCCAGCAGCCCTGACAGTCAAGAGACCCAGTACTTC. It translates to CASSPDSQETQYF. The V call is TRBV7-7, the J call TRBJ2-5; D is perhaps TRBD1 (5 bases). The length of the CDR3 is 13 residues. Germline CDR1 reads SSHAT; CDR2 reads FNYEAQ (reference sequence). V lost 5 bases and J lost 2, with 9 bases in between.

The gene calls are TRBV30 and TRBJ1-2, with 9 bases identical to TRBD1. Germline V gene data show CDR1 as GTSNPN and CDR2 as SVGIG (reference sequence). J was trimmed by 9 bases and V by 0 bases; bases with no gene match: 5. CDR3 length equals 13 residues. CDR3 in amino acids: CAWSVQDRGSYTF. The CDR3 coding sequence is TGTGCCTGGAGTGTCCAGGACAGGGGTAGCTACACCTTC.

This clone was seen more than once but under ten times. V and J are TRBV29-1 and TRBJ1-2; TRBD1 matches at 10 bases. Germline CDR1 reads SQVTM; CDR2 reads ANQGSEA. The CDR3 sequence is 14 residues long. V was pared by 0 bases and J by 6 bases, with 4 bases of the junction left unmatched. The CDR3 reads CSVEDWGTGDGYTF. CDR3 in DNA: TGCAGCGTTGAAGATTGGGGGACAGGGGATGGCTACACCTTC.

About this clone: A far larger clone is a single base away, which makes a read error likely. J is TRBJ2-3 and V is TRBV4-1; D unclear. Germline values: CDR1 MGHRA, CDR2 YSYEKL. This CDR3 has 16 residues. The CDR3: CASRQEESPSADTQYF. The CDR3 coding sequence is TGCGCCAGCAGACAAGAGGAATCCCCTAGTGCAGATACGCAGTATTTT.

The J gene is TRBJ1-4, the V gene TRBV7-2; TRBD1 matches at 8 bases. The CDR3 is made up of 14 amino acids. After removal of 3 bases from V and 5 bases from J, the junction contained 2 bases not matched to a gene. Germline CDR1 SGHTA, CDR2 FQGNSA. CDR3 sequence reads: CASSFTGGNEKLFF. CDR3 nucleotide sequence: TGTGCCAGCAGCTTCACAGGGGGGAATGAAAAACTGTTTTTT.

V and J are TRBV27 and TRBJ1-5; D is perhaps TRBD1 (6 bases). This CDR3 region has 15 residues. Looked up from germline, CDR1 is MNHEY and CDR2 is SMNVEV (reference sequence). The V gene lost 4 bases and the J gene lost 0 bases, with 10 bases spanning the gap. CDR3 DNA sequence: TGTGCCAGCAGTTGGGGGGGACATAGCAATCAGCCCCAGCATTTT. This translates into CASSWGGHSNQPQHF.

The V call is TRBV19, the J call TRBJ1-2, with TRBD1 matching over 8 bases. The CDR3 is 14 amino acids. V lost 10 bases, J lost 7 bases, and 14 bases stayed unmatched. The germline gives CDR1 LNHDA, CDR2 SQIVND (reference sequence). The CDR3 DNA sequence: TGTGCCACTAGAAACAGGGGGTTCGGATCTGGCTACACCTTC. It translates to CATRNRGFGSGYTF.

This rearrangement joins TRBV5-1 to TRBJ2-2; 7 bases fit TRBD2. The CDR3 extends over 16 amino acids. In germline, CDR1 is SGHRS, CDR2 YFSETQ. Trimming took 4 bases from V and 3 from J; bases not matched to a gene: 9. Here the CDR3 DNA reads TGCGCCAGCAGCCCCCTCGTGGGGGGGGACACCGGGGAGCTGTTTTTT. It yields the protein CASSPLVGGDTGELFF.

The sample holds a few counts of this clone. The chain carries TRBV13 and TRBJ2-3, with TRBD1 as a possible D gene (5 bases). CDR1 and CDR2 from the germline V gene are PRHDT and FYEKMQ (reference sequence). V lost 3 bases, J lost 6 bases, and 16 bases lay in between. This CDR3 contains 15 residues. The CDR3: CASSFWGPQLDTQYF. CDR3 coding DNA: TGTGCCAGCAGCTTTTGGGGCCCTCAACTCGATACGCAGTATTTT. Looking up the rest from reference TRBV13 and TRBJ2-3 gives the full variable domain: AAGVIQSPRHLIKEKRETATLKCYPIPRHDTVYWYQQGPGQDPQFLISFYEKMQSDKGSIPDRFSAQQFSDYHSELNMSSLELGDSALYFCASSFWGPQLDTQYFGPGTRLTVL.

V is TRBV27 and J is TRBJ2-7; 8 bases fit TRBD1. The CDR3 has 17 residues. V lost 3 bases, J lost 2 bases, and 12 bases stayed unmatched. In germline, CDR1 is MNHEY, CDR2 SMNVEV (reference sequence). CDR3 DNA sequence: TGTGCCAGCAGTTTCAATCCCCTGTCGACAGGGGCCTACGAGCAGTACTTC. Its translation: CASSFNPLSTGAYEQYF.

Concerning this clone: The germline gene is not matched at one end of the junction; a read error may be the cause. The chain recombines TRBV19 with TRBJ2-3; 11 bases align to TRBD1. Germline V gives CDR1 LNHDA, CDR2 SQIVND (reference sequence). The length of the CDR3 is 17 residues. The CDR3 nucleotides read TGTGCCAGTAGCCGAAGGAAGGGGGACAGGGGGACAGGTACGCAGTATTTT. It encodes CASSRRKGDRGTGTQYF.

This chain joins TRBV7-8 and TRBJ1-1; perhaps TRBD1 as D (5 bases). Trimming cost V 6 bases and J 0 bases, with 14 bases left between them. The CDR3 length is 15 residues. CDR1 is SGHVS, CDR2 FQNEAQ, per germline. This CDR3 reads CASSVRGGMNTEAFF. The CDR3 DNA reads TGTGCCAGCAGTGTCCGGGGGGGGATGAACACTGAAGCTTTCTTT.

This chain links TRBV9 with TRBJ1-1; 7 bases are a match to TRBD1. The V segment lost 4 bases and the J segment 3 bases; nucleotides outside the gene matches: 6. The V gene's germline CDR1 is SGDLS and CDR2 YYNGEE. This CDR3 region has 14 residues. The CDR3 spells CASSPTGMDTEAFF. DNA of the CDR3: TGTGCCAGCAGCCCGACAGGGATGGACACTGAAGCTTTCTTT.

CDR3 residues: CASRGDSYEQYF. The CDR3 DNA sequence: TGTGCCAGCAGGGGCGACTCCTACGAGCAGTACTTC. This chain links TRBV25-1 with TRBJ2-7; D remains ambiguous. This CDR3 spans 12 amino acids. Germline CDR1 MGHDK, CDR2 SYGVNS. Trimming shortened V by 6 bases and J by 0 bases, and 6 bases separated the two germline ends.

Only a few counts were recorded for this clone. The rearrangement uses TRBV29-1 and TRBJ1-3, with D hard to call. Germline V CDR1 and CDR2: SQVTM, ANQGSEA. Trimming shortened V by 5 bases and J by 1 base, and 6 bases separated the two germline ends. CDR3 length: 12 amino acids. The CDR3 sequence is CSVSGSGNTIYF. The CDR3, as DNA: TGCAGCGTTTCGGGGTCTGGAAACACCATATATTTT.

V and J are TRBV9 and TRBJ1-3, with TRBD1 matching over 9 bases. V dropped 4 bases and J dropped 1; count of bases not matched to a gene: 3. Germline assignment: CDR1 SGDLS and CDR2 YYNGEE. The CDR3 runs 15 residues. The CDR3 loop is CASSPGTGSGNTIYF. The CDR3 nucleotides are TGTGCCAGCAGCCCCGGGACAGGGTCTGGAAACACCATATATTTT.

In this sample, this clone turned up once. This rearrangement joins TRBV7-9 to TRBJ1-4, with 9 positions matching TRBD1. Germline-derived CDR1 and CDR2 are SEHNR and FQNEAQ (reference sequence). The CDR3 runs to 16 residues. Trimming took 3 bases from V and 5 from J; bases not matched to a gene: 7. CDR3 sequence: CASSFSTGGLNEKLFF. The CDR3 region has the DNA TGTGCCAGCAGCTTTTCTACAGGGGGCTTAAATGAAAAACTGTTTTTT.